This TCR beta chain is drawn from a study of blood T cell repertoires in COVID-19. Study context: Sites in the United States, Italy and Spain provided acute and convalescent COVID-19 samples.

The protocol was immunoSEQ multiplex PCR, while the TCRdb copy is restricted to in-frame clones and leaves out a portion. The data contain about 140,000 clones, 88% of them singletons. This CDR3 contains 16 residues. V lost 2 bases and J 8 bases, leaving 22 bases between the germline ends. Germline CDR1 reads SGHNT; CDR2 reads YYREEE (reference sequence). This TCR came from a woman in her forties or fifties with acute or convalescent COVID-19. The chain joins TRBV5-4 to TRBJ1-1, with D tentatively TRBD1 (6 bases). Specimen: peripheral blood. Here the CDR3 DNA reads TGTGCCAGCAGCTTAATTAGACAGGCTCATGTGTTCGAAGCTTTCTTT. It is translated as CASSLIRQAHVFEAFF.